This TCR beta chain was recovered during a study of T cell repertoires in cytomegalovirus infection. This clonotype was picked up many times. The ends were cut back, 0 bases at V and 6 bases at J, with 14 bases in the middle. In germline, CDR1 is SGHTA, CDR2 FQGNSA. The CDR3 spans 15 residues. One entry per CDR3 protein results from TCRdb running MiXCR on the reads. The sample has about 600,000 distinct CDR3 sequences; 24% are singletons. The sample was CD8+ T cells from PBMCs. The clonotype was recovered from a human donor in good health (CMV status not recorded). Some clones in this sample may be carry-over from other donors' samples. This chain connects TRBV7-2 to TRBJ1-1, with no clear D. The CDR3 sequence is CASSLAPVGSAEAFF. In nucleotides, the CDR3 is TGTGCCAGCAGCTTAGCGCCGGTAGGCTCCGCTGAAGCTTTCTTT. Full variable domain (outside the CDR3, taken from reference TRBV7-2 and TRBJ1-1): GAGVSQSPSNKVTEKGKDVELRCDPISGHTALYWYRQSLGQGLEFLIYFQGNSAPDKSGLPSDRFSAERTGGSVSTLTIQRTQQEDSAVYLCASSLAPVGSAEAFFGQGTRLTVV.